One and the same sample provided the 32 T cell receptor beta chains below, sequenced in a study of monozygotic twins with inflammatory bowel disease (dated by TCRdb to about 2019). The library was obtained by 5' RACE. TCRdb names Illumina HiSeq 2500 as the instrument used. TCRdb reprocessed the public reads and reports one entry per CDR3 protein sequence, without DNA. The sample table includes some 100,000 distinct CDR3 sequences. Together, the top ten hold roughly 12% of the sample. The source material was blood. The receptors were sampled from a human donor with ulcerative colitis or Crohn's disease, or a healthy co-twin of an affected twin (not recorded which).

The chain is built from TRBV27 and TRBJ2-3; no DNA is available, so the TRBD1 call from TCRdb remains unchecked. The CDR3 runs 15 residues. Germline-derived CDR1 and CDR2 are MNHEY and SMNVEV (reference sequence). The CDR3 sequence is CASSLYGPVSDTQYF.

The chain employs TRBV5-4 and TRBJ2-7. This CDR3 contains 15 residues. Germline V gene sequence: CDR1 SGHNT, CDR2 YYREEE (reference sequence). The CDR3 region is CASSLEIGRYYEQYF.

The V and J genes are TRBV5-4 and TRBJ2-7. Germline values: CDR1 SGHNT, CDR2 YYREEE (reference sequence). The CDR3 sequence is 15 residues long. The CDR3 sequence: CASSPSGSLSYEQYF.

V usage is TRBV7-9 and J usage is TRBJ1-2. There are 13 residues in the CDR3. CDR1 is SEHNR, CDR2 FQNEAQ, per germline (reference sequence). CDR3: CASSLAGRVRYTF.

The rearrangement uses TRBV23-1 and TRBJ2-5; TCRdb's D call, TRBD1, is unchecked because there is no DNA. TRBV23-1 is designated an ORF whose function remains uncertain. The CDR3 totals 14 residues. CDR3 region: CAGRVRPGTETQYF.

The chain recombines TRBV2 with TRBJ1-3; TCRdb calls TRBD1, which cannot be checked without DNA. Germline V gene data show CDR1 as SNHLY and CDR2 as FYNNEI. The CDR3 contains 14 residues. The CDR3 is CSSRTDRELDTIYF.

This chain links TRBV3-1 with TRBJ1-3; the D call from TCRdb, TRBD1, cannot be confirmed without DNA. Germline CDR1 and CDR2: LGHDT and YNNKEL (reference sequence). This CDR3 has 17 residues. CDR3 region: CASTQIGPTFSGNTIYF.

The V gene is TRBV20-1, the J gene TRBJ2-5; TCRdb outputs TRBD2, but without DNA this stays unchecked. The germline V gene encodes CDR1 DFQATT and CDR2 SNEGSKA (reference sequence). The CDR3 runs 13 residues. CDR3: CSARGTIQETQYF.

The rearrangement uses TRBV15 and TRBJ2-3; TCRdb returns TRBD2, unconfirmable since there is no DNA. The germline V gene has CDR1 LNHNV and CDR2 YYDKDF (reference sequence). This CDR3 is built from 16 residues. Here the CDR3 reads CATSRGASGDVGTQYF.

This chain links TRBV20-1 with TRBJ1-5. Germline loops: CDR1 DFQATT, CDR2 SNEGSKA (reference sequence). The CDR3 has 13 amino acids. The CDR3 spells CSASGGLNQPQHF.

The rearrangement links TRBV6-5 to TRBJ2-1. The CDR3 has 12 residues. Germline V gene lookup returns CDR1 MNHEY and CDR2 SVGAGI. The CDR3 region is CARSGNLGEQFF.

The chain has TRBV7-8 and TRBJ2-1; TCRdb names TRBD1, which stays unverified in the absence of DNA. In germline, CDR1 is SGHVS, CDR2 FQNEAQ. The CDR3 has 15 residues. The CDR3 here is CASSLGGTAYNEQFF.

The CDR3 loop is CASSPYREPGNTIYF. The chain carries TRBV19 and TRBJ1-3; checking the TCRdb D call of TRBD1 is not possible without DNA. The CDR3 extends over 15 amino acids. The germline gives CDR1 LNHDA, CDR2 SQIVND (reference sequence). Variable domain in full (rest from reference TRBV19 and TRBJ1-3): DGGITQSPKYLFRKEGQNVTLSCEQNLNHDAMYWYRQDPGQGLRLIYYSQIVNDFQKGDIAEGYSVSREKKESFPLTVTSAQKNPTAFYLCASSPYREPGNTIYFGEGSWLTVV.

The gene calls are TRBV20-1 and TRBJ1-5; TCRdb's D call of TRBD1 is untestable without DNA. Germline loops: CDR1 DFQATT, CDR2 SNEGSKA (reference sequence). This CDR3 has 12 residues. The CDR3 is CSARTGDQPQHF.

The CDR3 is CASSRVRVTEAFF. V is TRBV28 and J is TRBJ1-1. Germline V gene lookup returns CDR1 MDHEN and CDR2 SYDVKM. This CDR3 is built from 13 residues.

This sequence joins TRBV6-1 and TRBJ1-1; TCRdb selects TRBD1, and the lack of DNA leaves this call unchecked. The CDR3 runs 14 residues. Germline V gives CDR1 MNHNS, CDR2 SASEGT. The CDR3 reads CASSEEGLNTEAFF.

The gene calls are TRBV27 and TRBJ1-6; TCRdb proposes TRBD1, but this gene call is untestable without DNA. CDR3 length: 17 residues. Looked up from germline, CDR1 is MNHEY and CDR2 is SMNVEV (reference sequence). CDR3 residues: CASSFSPTGRYGSPLHF.

The rearrangement joins TRBV9 to TRBJ2-7; the D gene TCRdb calls, TRBD1, cannot be checked with no DNA. The CDR3 contains 15 residues. Looked up from germline, CDR1 is SGDLS and CDR2 is YYNGEE. This chain's CDR3 is CASSIVGTGKGEQYF.

The chain is built from TRBV12-3 or TRBV12-4 and TRBJ1-4; TCRdb selects TRBD1, and the lack of DNA leaves this call unchecked. The CDR3 has 15 amino acids. This CDR3 is CASSQGVATNEKLFF.

This rearrangement joins TRBV7-2 to TRBJ2-3; with no DNA, the TCRdb D assignment of TRBD2 cannot be verified. This CDR3 is 15 amino acids long. The germline V gene encodes CDR1 SGHTA and CDR2 FQGNSA. CDR3 sequence: CASSPGLAGGDTQYF.

The chain recombines TRBV21-1 with TRBJ2-1; TCRdb indicates TRBD2, and absent DNA this call remains unverified. TRBV21-1 counts as a pseudogene. This CDR3 is 19 amino acids long. This chain's CDR3 is CASSLMGDYEREPYNEQFF.

CDR3 loop: CASSLSRGNYEQYF. The chain couples TRBV28 to TRBJ2-7; TCRdb's D call, TRBD1, is unchecked because there is no DNA. This CDR3 spans 14 amino acids. Germline V gives CDR1 MDHEN, CDR2 SYDVKM.

The V and J genes are TRBV19 and TRBJ2-4; TCRdb's assignment of TRBD2 cannot be checked, as there is no DNA. Germline CDR1 and CDR2: LNHDA and SQIVND (reference sequence). CDR3 length: 15 amino acids. CDR3 region: CASSIEASGGDIQYF.

The rearrangement uses TRBV11-2 and TRBJ2-3. CDR3 length: 12 amino acids. Germline V gene sequence: CDR1 SGHAT, CDR2 FQNNGV. The CDR3 protein is CASSYSPDVAYF.

The chain recombines TRBV7-8 with TRBJ2-7; the D call from TCRdb, TRBD1, cannot be confirmed without DNA. The germline V gene has CDR1 SGHVS and CDR2 FQNEAQ. This CDR3 comprises 15 residues. The CDR3 region is CASIPPGQGPSEQYF.

The rearrangement uses TRBV7-2 and TRBJ1-2; the D call of TRBD1 rests on TCRdb alone, since no DNA is present to check it. This CDR3 spans 15 amino acids. Germline V gene data show CDR1 as SGHTA and CDR2 as FQGNSA. CDR3 region: CASSLSGDSNYGYTF.

The J gene is TRBJ2-7, the V gene TRBV20-1; TCRdb's D call, TRBD2, is unchecked because there is no DNA. The CDR3 is made up of 15 amino acids. In germline, CDR1 is DFQATT, CDR2 SNEGSKA (reference sequence). The CDR3 region is CSAARLAGFTYEQYF.

The CDR3 spells CASSLAMGQPQHF. The chain recombines TRBV7-8 with TRBJ1-5. Germline values: CDR1 SGHVS, CDR2 FQNEAQ. The CDR3 loop spans 13 amino acids.

The V and J genes are TRBV19 and TRBJ2-2; the TCRdb call, TRBD2, lacks DNA for checking. Germline CDR1 and CDR2: LNHDA and SQIVND (reference sequence). The CDR3 has 16 amino acids. This CDR3 is CASSPGLAEDTGELFF.

V and J are TRBV20-1 and TRBJ1-1; TCRdb designates TRBD1, a call that cannot be tested without DNA. The CDR3 totals 15 residues. The germline gives CDR1 DFQATT, CDR2 SNEGSKA (reference sequence). CDR3 loop: CSARGGQATLYEAFF.

The chain couples TRBV20-1 to TRBJ2-1; the TRBD1 assignment by TCRdb is unverifiable without DNA. CDR1 and CDR2 from the germline V gene are DFQATT and SNEGSKA (reference sequence). The CDR3 runs to 14 residues. CDR3 sequence reads: CSAMDSKSYNEQFF.

This chain uses TRBV28 with TRBJ2-3; absent DNA, TCRdb's TRBD2 call cannot be checked. Per the germline V gene, CDR1 is MDHEN and CDR2 is SYDVKM. This CDR3 has 16 amino acids. This CDR3 reads CASSSRSGGGTDTQYF.